The entry that follows covers one TCR beta chain sequence. What it binds is unknown. This record comes from a study of OX40 agonist ivuxolimab in advanced cancers. Looking at the study overall: An agonistic anti-OX40 (CD134) antibody, ivuxolimab, was used to treat the patients. Every patient in dose escalation had hepatocellular carcinoma, melanoma, renal cell or head and neck cancer. Whole-study results and caveats: At 0.1 to 3.0 mg/kg, clonal expansion of CD4+ and CD8+ blood T cells had occurred by week 6. The mean number of expanded clones was higher in CD8+ T cells than in CD4+.

Sequenced by immunoSEQ multiplex PCR; TCRdb stores in-frame clones only, minus some. The sample records about 73,000 clones, 70% to 90% being singletons. The junction had 5 bases not matched to a gene; V was cut back by 5 bases and J by 0 bases. The length of the CDR3 is 15 residues. Germline lookup yields CDR1 SGHTA and CDR2 FQGTGA. This clonotype was sampled from an adult with an advanced solid tumor such as melanoma, head and neck, liver or kidney cancer. The sample consisted of CD4+ or CD8+ T cells sorted from blood, taken in a trial of the OX40 agonist ivuxolimab. This chain connects TRBV7-3 to TRBJ2-3; TRBD2 agrees at 7 bases. The chain's CDR3 is CASSHSGLSTDTQYF. The CDR3 DNA follows: TGTGCCAGCAGCCATAGCGGGTTGAGCACAGATACGCAGTATTTT.